This T cell receptor beta chain is drawn from a study of blood T cell repertoires in COVID-19 (dated by TCRdb to about 2020). About the study as a whole: Samples covering the acute and convalescent phases of COVID-19 were provided by collaborators in the United States, Italy and Spain. The material from the prospective study consisted of cDNA or gDNA derived from T cells, B-cell-depleted T cells, or PBMCs. Deeply sampled blood TCRbeta repertoires from subjects exposed to, actively infected with, or recovered from COVID-19 were included in the dataset. The repertoires were made available in a free public database intended to serve as a resource for research on the immune response to SARS-CoV-2. Samples were obtained from the ongoing ImmuneRACE study (first 160 participants) and from 950 to 1,500 subjects provided by 6 global collaborators. A de-identified subject ID, COVID-19 status, age in years and sex were almost always included in the sample metadata. Where HLA class I and class II types were available, the types were taken from metadata supplied by the sample provider, not from assay-based typing.

The research as a whole found: How much clinical and demographic metadata was included differed by source and by participant, and the metadata was provided uncurated.

The germline V gene gives CDR1 as MDHEN and CDR2 as SYDVKM. Including the terminal cysteine and phenylalanine, the CDR3 comprises 14 residues. Left in the record is the CDR3 DNA by itself, 42 bases read in frame from the first base. The germline ends are 9 bases apart after V is trimmed by 4 bases and J by 3 bases. TCRbeta CDR3 regions were amplified from genomic DNA by means of the immunoSEQ Assay, a bias-controlled multiplex PCR. On the study's bioinformatics: Within the assay, amplification of reference gene primers was used to estimate how many nucleated cells each sample contained. Sequence reads were collapsed and filtered to measure the absolute abundance of every unique TCRbeta CDR3 rearrangement. Productive Simpson clonality was computed per sample as the square root of Simpson's diversity index over productive rearrangements. This immuneACCESS table, as held by TCRdb, lists in-frame sequences with V and J called but not all clones. Of the missing ones, under half trace to an unresolved V gene in checked studies; the others have no known cause. From that table come the V and J calls and clone size; the DNA was used to work out D and trimming. The sample records roughly 250,000 clones, approximately 86% of which are singletons. In total, the top ten clones hold 4.9% of the sample.

As for this clone: Its antigen remains undetermined. No quality values exist for individual bases; no much larger clone is one base distant.

The collaborating institutions used their own protocols to collect whole blood in K2EDTA tubes. Collaborator samples were shipped for TCRbeta analysis as frozen whole blood, isolated PBMCs, or DNA extracted from either sample type. The receptor was derived from a woman at least 80 years old with active or convalescent COVID-19. Source material: peripheral blood. The sequence is built from TRBV28 and TRBJ1-4, with the D gene not clear enough to name. The CDR3 corresponds to CASSSPGSNEKLFF. The DNA is TGTGCCAGCAGTTCTCCGGGTTCTAATGAAAAACTGTTTTTT.